This T cell receptor (beta chain) comes out of a study of CD8+ T cells in alopecia areata. The wider study: The authors scored treated patients' severity by affected scalp percentage.

Comments on this clone: Its antigen is unknown.

This CDR3 is built from 14 residues. Germline CDR1 reads SGHRS; CDR2 reads YFSETQ. Losses at the gene ends were 5 bases for V and 3 bases for J; bases not matched to a gene: 2. RNA was isolated and reverse transcribed to cDNA, the sequencing template. This table comes from immunoSEQ multiplex PCR, and its TCRdb copy is limited to in-frame clones, with some not included. The repertoire consists of approximately 110,000 clones, with roughly three fifths occurring once and the leading ten covering 3% to 4%. Overall study findings and caveats: The study found that many expanded lesional clones persisted in scalp and blood during tofacitinib. For patients receiving tofacitinib, scalp clonality and expanded CD8+ clones among the top 100 significantly decreased. Mice showed clearer TCR sharing than patients did, a gap that was possibly HLA-related.

Treatment of the sample: oral pan-JAK inhibitor, 5-10 mg twice daily. The rearrangement links TRBV5-1 to TRBJ2-3; 11 bases line up with TRBD2. Here the sequenced sample was CD4+ T cells sorted from blood, taken at week 24, from a patient treated with tofacitinib. The receptor's source is a human donor with alopecia areata. The CDR3 nucleotides are TGCGCCAGCAGACTAGCGGGGGCGACAGATACGCAGTATTTT. Protein sequence: CASRLAGATDTQYF.